One sample yielded the 11 T cell receptor beta chains listed below, sequenced in a study of shared clonotypes between healthy human individuals. Naive CD8 cells were CD45RO-negative, positively selected for CCR7, excluding terminally differentiated effector memory CD45RA+ cells. TCRdb keeps only in-frame clones here, not all; method: immunoSEQ multiplex PCR. The data hold about 2.1 million clones, with 90% to 95% observed a single time. The source material was naive CD8+ T cells from PBMCs. The receptors derive from a man between 18 and 35 years old in good health. Some clones in this sample may be carry-over from other donors' samples.

This chain connects TRBV5-6 to TRBJ2-2, with TRBD2 matching over 8 bases. The CDR3 sequence is 19 residues long. V dropped 2 bases and J dropped 5; count of bases not matched to a gene: 17. Germline V gene lookup returns CDR1 SGHDT and CDR2 YYEEEE. The CDR3 spells CASSFLSGRPLVRTGELFF. The CDR3 nucleotides are TGTGCCAGCAGCTTCCTCAGCGGGAGACCCCTTGTGAGAACCGGGGAGCTGTTTTTT.

The rearrangement uses TRBV5-1 and TRBJ2-7; D is perhaps TRBD2 (6 bases). The CDR3 has 14 amino acids. CDR1 and CDR2 from the germline V gene are SGHRS and YFSETQ. V lost 5 bases to trimming and J lost 1 base, with 13 bases between them. The CDR3 region has the DNA TGCGCCAGCAGACTCCTCGGGACTTCCTACGAGCAGTACTTC. Its translation: CASRLLGTSYEQYF. The variable domain in full, with the rest retrieved from reference TRBV5-1 and TRBJ2-7, is KAGVTQTPRYLIKTRGQQVTLSCSPISGHRSVSWYQQTPGQGLQFLFEYFSETQRNKGNFPGRFSGRQFSNSRSEMNVSTLELGDSALYLCASRLLGTSYEQYFGPGTRLTVT.

A note on this clone: The same CDR3 arises from other DNA sequences in this sample as well. V is TRBV9 and J is TRBJ2-3, with TRBD2 matching over 8 bases. V lost 0 bases, J lost 2 bases, and 2 bases stayed unmatched. Germline CDR1 reads SGDLS; CDR2 reads YYNGEE. The CDR3 has 15 residues. The CDR3 DNA reads TGTGCCAGCAGCGTAGTCGGGAGGGCCACAGATACGCAGTATTTT. It encodes CASSVVGRATDTQYF.

The J gene is TRBJ1-2, the V gene TRBV19, with D possibly being TRBD1 (5 bases). The CDR3 extends over 13 amino acids. The germline CDR1 and CDR2 sequences are LNHDA and SQIVND (reference sequence). V lost 5 bases and J 5 bases, leaving 12 bases between the germline ends. The DNA of the CDR3 is TGTGCCAGTAGTCCAGGGATTGGATATGGCTACACCTTC. Its translation is CASSPGIGYGYTF.

This clone was seen a handful of times. The same CDR3 can be traced to other DNA sequences in this sample. The V and J genes are TRBV6-4 and TRBJ1-1; TRBD1 might be the D (5 bases). With 0 bases removed from V and 4 bases from J, the gap between germline ends came to 6 bases. This CDR3 comprises 13 residues. Germline V gene sequence: CDR1 MRHNA, CDR2 SNTAGT. The CDR3 protein is CASSDSRGTEAFF. The CDR3 DNA reads as TGTGCCAGCAGTGACTCTAGGGGCACTGAAGCTTTCTTT.

The chain joins TRBV6-5 to TRBJ2-5, with D tentatively TRBD1 (6 bases). The V end lost 0 bases, the J end lost 2 bases, and 10 bases lay between the germline ends. Germline V gene sequence: CDR1 MNHEY, CDR2 SVGAGI. The CDR3 is 15 residues long. The chain's CDR3 is CASSYSTGLQETQYF. The CDR3 DNA reads TGTGCCAGCAGTTACTCAACAGGGCTACAAGAGACCCAGTACTTC.

V and J are TRBV13 and TRBJ2-5; 8 bases line up with TRBD1. Per germline, CDR1 PRHDT and CDR2 FYEKMQ (reference sequence). V trimming: 5 bases; J trimming: 6 bases; junction bases outside the gene matches: 11. This CDR3 comprises 15 residues. CDR3 bases: TGTGCCAGCAGCCTCCCTGCAGGGGGCGAAAAGACCCAGTACTTC. Its protein product is CASSLPAGGEKTQYF.

A single count supports this clone. The chain carries TRBV5-1 and TRBJ2-2; TRBD1 matches at 10 bases. Germline lookup yields CDR1 SGHRS and CDR2 YFSETQ. J lost 6 bases, V lost 4 bases, and 3 bases had no gene match. This CDR3 spans 14 amino acids. The CDR3 DNA is TGCGCCAGCAGCCCCGGGACAGGGGCCGGGGAGCTGTTTTTT. It encodes CASSPGTGAGELFF.

V usage is TRBV7-9 and J usage is TRBJ2-1; D uncertain. The V and J ends lost 4 bases and 0 bases respectively, with 13 bases between them. The CDR3 runs 16 residues. Germline loops: CDR1 SEHNR, CDR2 FQNEAQ (reference sequence). The CDR3: CASSYGRTYSYNEQFF. CDR3 bases: TGTGCCAGCAGCTACGGACGTACTTACTCCTACAATGAGCAGTTCTTC.

The rearrangement links TRBV6-1 to TRBJ2-7, with D perhaps TRBD1 (5 bases). The CDR3 sequence is 14 residues long. Germline lookup yields CDR1 MNHNS and CDR2 SASEGT. V was shortened by 0 bases and J by 10 bases, with 16 bases between the two germline ends. The DNA of the CDR3 is TGTGCCAGCAGTGAAGCGCTTTTGGGGCAGGTCCAGTACTTC. This codes for CASSEALLGQVQYF.

Notes on this clone: Other DNA sequences in the same sample also yield this CDR3. CDR3 in amino acids: CASSQAGQGGTEAFF. The CDR3 nucleotides read TGCGCCAGCAGCCAAGCGGGCCAGGGAGGCACTGAAGCTTTCTTT. V and J are TRBV4-1 and TRBJ1-1; weak D call: TRBD1 (5 bases). CDR1 is MGHRA, CDR2 YSYEKL, per germline. Trimming left V 1 base short and J 4 bases short, with 13 bases between. This CDR3 has 15 residues.